This TCR beta chain was sequenced for a study of CD8+ T cells in alopecia areata. Study results and caveats: Relative to mice, TCR sharing across patients was less clear, a difference possibly HLA-related. Resident alphabeta T-cell populations of normal skin are likewise subject to sequencing in scalp samples.

The CDR3 is 15 amino acids. Germline-derived CDR1 and CDR2 are MGHRA and YSYEKL. Specified treatment: oral pan-JAK inhibitor, 5-10 mg twice daily. Extracted RNA was reverse transcribed into cDNA, the sequencing template. Sequencing was performed with immunoSEQ multiplex PCR; in TCRdb, only in-frame clones are kept and a portion is missing. The sample lists about 120,000 clones, more than 40% seen once, with approximately 0.46% in the top ten. In the case of this clone: Its matching antigen is unknown. The junction differs from germline at one of its ends, possibly a read error.

Sample: CD4+ T cells sorted from blood, taken at week 4, from a patient treated with tofacitinib. The chain combines TRBV4-1 with TRBJ1-5, with D perhaps TRBD1 (6 bases). This receptor was identified in a human donor with alopecia areata. CDR3 in amino acids: CASSQDRQGNQPQHF. CDR3 nucleotide sequence: TGTGCCAGCAGCCAAGATCGACAGGGCAATCAGCCCCAGCATTTT.